Shown below are 23 T cell receptor beta chains from a single sample sequenced in a study of cytomegalovirus exposure and HLA in healthy donors. PCR amplification relied on 60 Vbeta primers (plus 13 Jbeta primers). Libraries were prepared by immunoSEQ multiplex PCR; TCRdb keeps only in-frame clonotypes and omits some of them. This listing includes more than 95,000 clones. Sequencing used PBMCs. The origin of the receptors is a man in his forties or fifties in good health and CMV-seronegative.

The V gene is TRBV19, the J gene TRBJ1-5; D remains unclear. This CDR3 contains 14 residues. Germline assignment: CDR1 LNHDA and CDR2 SQIVND (reference sequence). V was shortened by 0 bases and J by 0 bases, with 3 bases between the two germline ends. The chain's CDR3 is CASSIDSSNQPQHF. CDR3 nucleotides: TGTGCCAGTAGTATAGACAGTAGCAATCAGCCCCAGCATTTT.

The chain has TRBV4-3 and TRBJ2-1, with TRBD2 identical over 13 bases. CDR3 length equals 17 residues. Unmatched junction bases numbered 7, after V lost 4 bases and J lost 4 bases. The germline CDR1 and CDR2 sequences are LGHNA and YSLEER. The CDR3 nucleotides read TGCGCCAGCAGCCGAGACGGGACTAGCGGGATGTACAATGAGCAGTTCTTC. Translating it yields CASSRDGTSGMYNEQFF.

The J gene is TRBJ2-7, the V gene TRBV6-5; 10 bases are shared with TRBD2. V lost 5 bases to trimming and J lost 5 bases; unmatched junction nucleotides: 6. The CDR3 has 14 residues. The V gene's germline CDR1 is MNHEY and CDR2 SVGAGI. The CDR3 reads CASSRLAGGDEQYF. The CDR3 DNA is TGTGCCAGCAGTCGATTAGCGGGAGGCGACGAGCAGTACTTC.

The chain links TRBV6-5 to TRBJ1-2; D is ambiguous. The CDR3 is 12 residues long. The germline V and J ends were trimmed by 6 bases and 1 base, with 6 bases remaining between them. The V gene's germline CDR1 is MNHEY and CDR2 SVGAGI. The CDR3 here is CASSTSNYGYTF. In DNA form, the CDR3 reads TGTGCCAGCAGCACCAGTAACTATGGCTACACCTTC.

The rearrangement links TRBV7-9 to TRBJ1-5, with a tentative D call TRBD1 (6 bases). Germline CDR1 is SEHNR and CDR2 is FQNEAQ (reference sequence). Trimming stripped 5 bases from V and 0 bases from J, with 11 bases between. The CDR3 spans 15 residues. This CDR3 reads CASSQTGDSNQPQHF. The CDR3 nucleotides are TGTGCCAGCAGCCAGACAGGAGATAGCAATCAGCCCCAGCATTTT.

The chain uses TRBV7-2 and TRBJ2-1; 8 nucleotides agree with TRBD2. Germline V gives CDR1 SGHTA, CDR2 FQGNSA. This CDR3 has 16 residues. Germline trimming cut 5 bases from V and 4 bases from J; bases unmatched to any gene: 10. This chain's CDR3 is CASSNQGRGEYNEQFF. CDR3 nucleotides: TGTGCCAGCAGCAACCAGGGGCGGGGGGAATACAATGAGCAGTTCTTC.

This chain connects TRBV28 to TRBJ1-5; possible D gene TRBD1, 5 bases. CDR1 is MDHEN and CDR2 is SYDVKM in the germline V gene. There are 16 residues in the CDR3. V was pared by 2 bases and J by 3 bases, with 14 bases between. The CDR3 nucleotides are TGTGCCAGCAGTTTAAGGGCCGACAGATTCAATCAGCCCCAGCATTTT. This sequence encodes CASSLRADRFNQPQHF.

The genes are TRBV5-8 and TRBJ2-7; TRBD2 aligns across 10 bases. The CDR3 consists of 16 residues. The ends lost 4 bases at V and 7 bases at J; junction bases unmatched: 14. The germline V gene has CDR1 SGHTS and CDR2 YDEGEE. The CDR3 DNA reads TGTGCCAGCAGCACACTTGCTCTAGCGGGAGCGGGTGAGCAGTACTTC. Translated: CASSTLALAGAGEQYF. The variable domain in full, completed from reference TRBV5-8 and TRBJ2-7, reads EAGVTQSPTHLIKTRGQQATLRCSPISGHTSVYWYQQALGLGLQFLLWYDEGEERNRGNFPPRFSGRQFPNYSSELNVNALELEDSALYLCASSTLALAGAGEQYFGPGTRLTVT.

Here the CDR3 DNA reads TGTGCCAGCAGCTTGGTGGGACTGGGGTACAATGAGCAGTTCTTC. Residues: CASSLVGLGYNEQFF. The rearrangement uses TRBV5-6 and TRBJ2-1; TRBD2 might be the D (6 bases). The ends were cut back, 0 bases at V and 4 bases at J, with 11 bases in the middle. Germline CDR1 reads SGHDT; CDR2 reads YYEEEE. The CDR3 sequence is 15 residues long. The variable domain in full, completed from reference TRBV5-6 and TRBJ2-1, reads DAGVTQSPTHLIKTRGQQVTLRCSPKSGHDTVSWYQQALGQGPQFIFQYYEEEERQRGNFPDRFSGHQFPNYSSELNVNALLLGDSALYLCASSLVGLGYNEQFFGPGTRLTVL.

The J gene is TRBJ2-5, the V gene TRBV11-2, with D possibly TRBD2 on 5 matching bases. Germline V gives CDR1 SGHAT, CDR2 FQNNGV. Trimming pared 4 bases from V and 5 bases from J, leaving 11 bases between. The CDR3 consists of 13 residues. The CDR3 bases are TGTGCCAGCAGCTCACTAGGCCTGGAGACCCAGTACTTC. This codes for CASSSLGLETQYF. Looking up the rest from reference TRBV11-2 and TRBJ2-5 gives the full variable domain: EAGVAQSPRYKIIEKRQSVAFWCNPISGHATLYWYQQILGQGPKLLIQFQNNGVVDDSQLPKDRFSAERLKGVDSTLKIQPAKLEDSAVYLCASSSLGLETQYFGPGTRLLVL.

The V gene is TRBV10-3, the J gene TRBJ2-7; tentatively, D is TRBD2 (5 bases). V was cut by 0 bases and J by 4 bases, with 10 bases left in between. Germline V CDR1 and CDR2: ENHRY, SYGVKD. The CDR3 totals 14 residues. In nucleotides, the CDR3 is TGTGCCATCAGTGAGTCGTGGGGAGAGTACGAGCAGTACTTC. It specifies CAISESWGEYEQYF.

The V and J genes are TRBV5-1 and TRBJ1-1; 12 nucleotides align to TRBD1. The CDR3 covers 15 residues. The V gene's germline CDR1 is SGHRS and CDR2 YFSETQ. The trim removed 4 bases at V and 3 bases at J, leaving 4 bases unmatched. CDR3 coding DNA: TGCGCCAGCAGCCTGGGACAGGGGGCGTACACTGAAGCTTTCTTT. Its protein product is CASSLGQGAYTEAFF.

This chain uses TRBV5-4 with TRBJ2-1; 9 nucleotides align to TRBD2. This CDR3 contains 15 residues. Germline V gene sequence: CDR1 SGHNT, CDR2 YYREEE (reference sequence). V lost 2 bases to trimming and J lost 4 bases; unmatched junction nucleotides: 4. The CDR3 here is CASSFSGGAYNEQFF. CDR3 nucleotides: TGTGCCAGCAGCTTTAGCGGGGGTGCTTACAATGAGCAGTTCTTC.

The chain combines TRBV28 with TRBJ1-2, with D possibly matching TRBD1 (5 bases). The V gene's germline CDR1 is MDHEN and CDR2 SYDVKM. Trimming pared 8 bases from V and 3 bases from J, leaving 19 bases between. The CDR3 is 15 residues long. The CDR3 sequence: CASGGVVGAYYGYTF. CDR3 bases: TGTGCCAGCGGGGGGGTTGTGGGCGCTTACTATGGCTACACCTTC.

This rearrangement joins TRBV5-1 to TRBJ2-2; tentatively, D is TRBD1 (6 bases). This CDR3 is 13 amino acids long. Germline V gene sequence: CDR1 SGHRS, CDR2 YFSETQ. V was shortened by 1 base and J by 5 bases, with 6 bases between the two germline ends. The CDR3 coding sequence is TGCGCCAGCAGCTTGACAGGGACCGGGGAGCTGTTTTTT. This gives the protein CASSLTGTGELFF.

The gene calls are TRBV5-6 and TRBJ2-5, with D unclear. Germline V gene lookup returns CDR1 SGHDT and CDR2 YYEEEE. V was pared by 0 bases and J by 5 bases, with 8 bases between. The CDR3 extends over 13 amino acids. The CDR3 DNA follows: TGTGCCAGCAGCTTGGTCGTTCGGGAGACCCAGTACTTC. Translated, it gives CASSLVVRETQYF.

The chain links TRBV11-3 to TRBJ2-6; the match to TRBD1 covers 9 bases. CDR3 length: 19 residues. Losses at the gene ends were 6 bases for V and 1 base for J; bases not matched to a gene: 13. The germline gives CDR1 SGHNT, CDR2 YENEEA. CDR3: CASSRYPGQGSSGANVLTF. As DNA, the CDR3 is TGTGCCAGCAGTAGATACCCGGGACAGGGTTCTTCTGGGGCCAACGTCCTGACTTTC.

The chain recombines TRBV27 with TRBJ2-7; 9 bases agree with TRBD2. Germline CDR1 MNHEY, CDR2 SMNVEV (reference sequence). The CDR3 is made up of 14 amino acids. After removal of 5 bases from V and 5 bases from J, the junction contained 7 bases not matched to a gene. CDR3 coding DNA: TGTGCCAGCAGTCGGCGACTAGCGGATGACGAGCAGTACTTC. Protein product: CASSRRLADDEQYF.

The V gene is TRBV18, the J gene TRBJ2-1; 8 bases map to TRBD1. J lost 2 bases, V lost 1 base, and 4 bases had no gene match. This CDR3 region has 16 residues. The germline V gene has CDR1 KGHSH and CDR2 LQKENI. CDR3 sequence (DNA): TGTGCCAGCTCACCACAGACAGGGGCGACCTACAATGAGCAGTTCTTC. Translated: CASSPQTGATYNEQFF.

The V gene is TRBV5-1, the J gene TRBJ2-7; TRBD1 aligns across 8 bases. The ends lost 3 bases at V and 5 bases at J; junction bases unmatched: 7. This CDR3 is built from 14 residues. Germline values: CDR1 SGHRS, CDR2 YFSETQ. CDR3 sequence: CASSSWTGLNEQYF. CDR3 nucleotide sequence: TGCGCCAGCAGCTCCTGGACAGGGTTGAACGAGCAGTACTTC.

The chain employs TRBV28 and TRBJ1-1; D remains unclear. Germline CDR1 reads MDHEN; CDR2 reads SYDVKM. Deletions cut 6 bases from V and 4 bases from J, with 15 bases between. There are 14 residues in the CDR3. The CDR3 is CASSLGGLSTEAFF. As DNA, the CDR3 is TGTGCCAGCAGCCTCGGAGGATTGAGCACTGAAGCTTTCTTT.

V is TRBV5-4 and J is TRBJ2-3; 10 nucleotides agree with TRBD2. The germline V gene has CDR1 SGHNT and CDR2 YYREEE (reference sequence). V lost 4 bases and J lost 2; bases outside the gene matches: 1. The CDR3 is 14 amino acids. Here the CDR3 reads CASSLAGVTDTQYF. CDR3 bases: TGTGCCAGCAGCCTAGCGGGAGTCACAGATACGCAGTATTTT.

The chain employs TRBV28 and TRBJ2-3; the match to TRBD2 covers 9 bases. V lost 8 bases and J lost 6; bases outside the gene matches: 15. The CDR3 is made up of 16 amino acids. CDR1 is MDHEN, CDR2 SYDVKM, per germline. The CDR3 region is CASRTGLADGTDTQYF. As DNA, the CDR3 is TGTGCCAGCCGAACGGGACTAGCAGATGGTACGGATACGCAGTATTTT. Based on the CDR3 plus reference TRBV28 and TRBJ2-3, the full variable domain is DVKVTQSSRYLVKRTGEKVFLECVQDMDHENMFWYRQDPGLGLRLIYFSYDVKMKEKGDIPEGYSVSREKKERFSLILESASTNQTSMYLCASRTGLADGTDTQYFGPGTRLTVL.